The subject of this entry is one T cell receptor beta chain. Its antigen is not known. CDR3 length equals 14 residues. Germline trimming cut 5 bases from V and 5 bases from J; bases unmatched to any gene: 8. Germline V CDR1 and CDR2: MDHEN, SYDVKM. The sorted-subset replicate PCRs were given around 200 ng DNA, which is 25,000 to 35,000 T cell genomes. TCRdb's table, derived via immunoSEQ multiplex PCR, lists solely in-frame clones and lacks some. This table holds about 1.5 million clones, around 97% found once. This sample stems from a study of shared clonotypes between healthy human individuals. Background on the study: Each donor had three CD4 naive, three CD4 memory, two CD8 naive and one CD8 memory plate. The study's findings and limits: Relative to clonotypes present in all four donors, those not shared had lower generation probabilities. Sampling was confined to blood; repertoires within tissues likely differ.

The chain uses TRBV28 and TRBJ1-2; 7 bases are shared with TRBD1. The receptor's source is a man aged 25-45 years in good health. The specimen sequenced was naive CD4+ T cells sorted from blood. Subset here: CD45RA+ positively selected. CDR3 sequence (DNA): TGTGCCAGCAGTGAGACCCGACAGGGATATGGCTACACCTTC. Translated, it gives CASSETRQGYGYTF.